This note documents a single TCR beta chain sequence. CD45RA+ naive and CD45RA-negative memory subsets were separated from CD4+ cells. The germline V gene encodes CDR1 SGDLS and CDR2 YYNGEE. The CDR3 contains 17 residues. The J segment lost 4 bases and the V segment lost 2 bases, leaving 10 bases of the junction unmatched. The source of the sample is a study of shared clonotypes between healthy human individuals. Clones were sequenced by immunoSEQ multiplex PCR, and TCRdb holds only the in-frame ones, with some missing. The repertoire holds 1,500,000 or so clones, roughly 96% seen once, with approximately 1.1% in the top ten.

This TCR was recovered from a man under 40 in good health. The gene calls are TRBV9 and TRBJ2-5, with 11 bases matching TRBD2. The sequenced sample consisted of naive CD4+ T cells sorted from blood. Described subset: CD45RA+ positively selected. This CDR3 is CASSVDTTSGVLETQYF. DNA for the CDR3: TGTGCCAGCAGCGTGGACACGACTAGCGGGGTCTTAGAGACCCAGTACTTC.